This TCR beta chain was recorded in a study of identical twins. The CDR3 runs 15 residues. The V gene lost 4 bases and the J gene lost 4 bases, with 16 bases spanning the gap. Germline V gene sequence: CDR1 SGDLS, CDR2 YYNGEE. TCRdb called the 5' RACE reads again in MiXCR, with one record for every CDR3 protein. The table has roughly 770,000 distinct CDR3 sequences, 18% seen once. The same specimen was also included in a second study, on T cells expressing NK-cell markers. From that paper: For several experiments, T cell sorting was restricted to the alpha-beta TCR population by means of an anti-gamma-delta TCR antibody.

Sequencing used PBMCs. V gene TRBV9 combines with J gene TRBJ2-3, with D maybe TRBD2 (5 bases). The receptor was derived from a woman aged 18 to 35 in good health. The CDR3 spells CASSFSGPGADTQYF. CDR3 DNA: TGTGCCAGCAGCTTCTCAGGCCCCGGGGCAGATACGCAGTATTTT. The variable domain in full, with the rest retrieved from reference TRBV9 and TRBJ2-3, is DSGVTQTPKHLITATGQRVTLRCSPRSGDLSVYWYQQSLDQGLQFLIQYYNGEERAKGNILERFSAQQFPDLHSELNLSSLELGDSALYFCASSFSGPGADTQYFGPGTRLTVL.